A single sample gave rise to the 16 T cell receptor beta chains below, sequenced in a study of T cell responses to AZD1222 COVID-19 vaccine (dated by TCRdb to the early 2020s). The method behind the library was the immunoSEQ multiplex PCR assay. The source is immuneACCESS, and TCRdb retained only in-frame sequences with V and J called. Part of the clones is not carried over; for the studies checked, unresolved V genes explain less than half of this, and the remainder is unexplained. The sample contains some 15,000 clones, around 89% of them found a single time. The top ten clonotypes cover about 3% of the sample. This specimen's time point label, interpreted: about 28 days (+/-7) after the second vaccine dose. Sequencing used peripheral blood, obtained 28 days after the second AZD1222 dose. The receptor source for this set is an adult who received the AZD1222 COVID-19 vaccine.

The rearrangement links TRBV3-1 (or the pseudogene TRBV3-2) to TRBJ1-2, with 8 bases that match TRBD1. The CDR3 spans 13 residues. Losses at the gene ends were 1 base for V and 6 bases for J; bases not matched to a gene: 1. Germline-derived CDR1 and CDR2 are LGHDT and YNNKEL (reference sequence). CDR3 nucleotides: TGTGCCAGCAGCCAAGTGACAGGGGATGGCTACACCTTC. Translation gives CASSQVTGDGYTF.

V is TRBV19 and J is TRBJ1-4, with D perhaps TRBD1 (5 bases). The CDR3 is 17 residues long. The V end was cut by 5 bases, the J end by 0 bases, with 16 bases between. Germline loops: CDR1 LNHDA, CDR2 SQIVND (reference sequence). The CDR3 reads CASSRSGGLATNEKLFF. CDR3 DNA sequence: TGTGCCAGTAGTCGGAGCGGGGGACTTGCAACTAATGAAAAACTGTTTTTT.

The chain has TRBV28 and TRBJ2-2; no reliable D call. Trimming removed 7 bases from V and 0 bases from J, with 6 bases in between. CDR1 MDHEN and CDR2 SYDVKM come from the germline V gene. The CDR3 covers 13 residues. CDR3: CASTYANTGELFF. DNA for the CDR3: TGTGCCAGCACATACGCGAACACCGGGGAGCTGTTTTTT.

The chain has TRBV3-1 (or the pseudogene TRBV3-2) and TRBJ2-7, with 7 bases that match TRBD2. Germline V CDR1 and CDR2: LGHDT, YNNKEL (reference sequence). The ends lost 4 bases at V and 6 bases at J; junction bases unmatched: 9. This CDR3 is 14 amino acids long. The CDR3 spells CASSPGTTSGEQYF. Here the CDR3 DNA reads TGTGCCAGCAGCCCAGGGACTACCTCGGGCGAGCAGTACTTC.

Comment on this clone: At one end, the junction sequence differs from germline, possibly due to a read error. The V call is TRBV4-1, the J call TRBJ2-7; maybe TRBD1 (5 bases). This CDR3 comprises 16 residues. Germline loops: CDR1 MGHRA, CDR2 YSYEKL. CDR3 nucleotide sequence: TGCGCCAGCAGCGAAGAATCTCAGGGATCATCCTACGAGCAGTACTTC. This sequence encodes CASSEESQGSSYEQYF.

The CDR3, as DNA: TGCGCCAGTTCCAGGGAATTGCACGGGGAGCTGTTTTTT. This codes for CASSRELHGELFF. This chain joins TRBV10-1 and TRBJ2-2, with D tentatively TRBD1 (5 bases). Between the trimmed V and J ends, which lost 9 bases and 7 bases, there was a span of 15 bases. CDR3 size: 13 residues. Looked up from germline, CDR1 is WNHNN and CDR2 is SYGVQD (reference sequence).

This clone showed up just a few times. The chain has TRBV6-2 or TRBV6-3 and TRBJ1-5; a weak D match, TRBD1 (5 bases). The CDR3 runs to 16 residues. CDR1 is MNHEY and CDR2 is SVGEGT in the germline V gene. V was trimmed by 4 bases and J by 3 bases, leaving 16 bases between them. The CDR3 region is CASSSRGRGDNQPQHF. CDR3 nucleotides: TGTGCCAGCAGTTCAAGGGGTCGGGGAGACAATCAGCCCCAGCATTTT.

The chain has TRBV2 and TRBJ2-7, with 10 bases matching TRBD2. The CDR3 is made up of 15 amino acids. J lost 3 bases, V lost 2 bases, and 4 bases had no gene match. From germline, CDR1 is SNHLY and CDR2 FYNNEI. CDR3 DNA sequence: TGTGCCAGCAGTGAAAGTAGCGGGGGGCTCTACGAGCAGTACTTC. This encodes CASSESSGGLYEQYF.

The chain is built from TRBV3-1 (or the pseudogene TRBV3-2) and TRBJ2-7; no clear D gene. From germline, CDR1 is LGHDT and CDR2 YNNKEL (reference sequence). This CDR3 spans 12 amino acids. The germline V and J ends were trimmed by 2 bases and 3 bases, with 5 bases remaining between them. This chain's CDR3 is CASSQNIYEQYF. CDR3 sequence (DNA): TGTGCCAGCAGCCAAAACATCTACGAGCAGTACTTC.

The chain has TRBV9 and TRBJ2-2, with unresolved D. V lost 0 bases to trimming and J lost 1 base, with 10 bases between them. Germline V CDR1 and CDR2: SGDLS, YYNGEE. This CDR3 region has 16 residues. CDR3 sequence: CASSVESRVNTGELFF. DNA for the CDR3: TGTGCCAGCAGCGTAGAGTCACGGGTGAACACCGGGGAGCTGTTTTTT.

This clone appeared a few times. CDR3 DNA sequence: TGTGCCAGCAGCTCACAGGGACCCCTCCACTTT. As protein: CASSSQGPLHF. The V call is TRBV5-6, the J call TRBJ1-6; TRBD1 is a possible D gene (6 bases). This CDR3 is 11 amino acids long. Trimming took 3 bases from V and 12 from J, leaving 7 bases between them. Germline V CDR1 and CDR2: SGHDT, YYEEEE. The full variable domain, completed using reference TRBV5-6 and TRBJ1-6, is DAGVTQSPTHLIKTRGQQVTLRCSPKSGHDTVSWYQQALGQGPQFIFQYYEEEERQRGNFPDRFSGHQFPNYSSELNVNALLLGDSALYLCASSSQGPLHFGNGTRLTVT.

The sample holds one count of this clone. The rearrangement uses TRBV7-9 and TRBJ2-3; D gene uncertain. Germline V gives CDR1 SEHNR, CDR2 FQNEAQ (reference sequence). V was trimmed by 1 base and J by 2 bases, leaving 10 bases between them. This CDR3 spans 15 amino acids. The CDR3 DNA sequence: TGTGCCAGCAGCTTAGGACGGCGATCCACAGATACGCAGTATTTT. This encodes CASSLGRRSTDTQYF.

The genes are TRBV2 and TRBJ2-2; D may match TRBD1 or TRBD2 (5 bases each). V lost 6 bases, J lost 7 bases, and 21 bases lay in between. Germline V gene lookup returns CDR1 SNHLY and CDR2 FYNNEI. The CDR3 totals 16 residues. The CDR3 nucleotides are TGTGCCAGCAGGCCCCGGGACCCAAATGGGGGCGGGGAGCTGTTTTTT. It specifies CASRPRDPNGGGELFF.

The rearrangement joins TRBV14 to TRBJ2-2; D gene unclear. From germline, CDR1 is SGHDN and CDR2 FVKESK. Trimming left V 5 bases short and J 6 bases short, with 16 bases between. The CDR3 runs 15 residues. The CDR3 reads CASSSNTGRSGELFF. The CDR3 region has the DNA TGTGCCAGCAGCTCCAATACCGGAAGGTCCGGGGAGCTGTTTTTT. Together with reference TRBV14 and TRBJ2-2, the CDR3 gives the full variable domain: EAGVTQFPSHSVIEKGQTVTLRCDPISGHDNLYWYRRVMGKEIKFLLHFVKESKQDESGMPNNRFLAERTGGTYSTLKVQPAELEDSGVYFCASSSNTGRSGELFFGEGSRLTVL.

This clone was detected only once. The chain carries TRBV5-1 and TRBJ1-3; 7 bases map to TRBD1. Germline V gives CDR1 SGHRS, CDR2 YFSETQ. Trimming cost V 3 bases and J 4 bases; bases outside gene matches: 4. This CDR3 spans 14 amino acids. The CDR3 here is CASSSTTGGNTIYF. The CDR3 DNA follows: TGCGCCAGCAGCTCAACGACAGGGGGAAACACCATATATTTT.

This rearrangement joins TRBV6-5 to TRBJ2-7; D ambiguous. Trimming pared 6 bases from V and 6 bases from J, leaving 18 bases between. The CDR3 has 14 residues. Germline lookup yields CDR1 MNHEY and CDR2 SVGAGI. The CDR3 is CASSRTLRGGEQYF. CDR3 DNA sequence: TGTGCCAGCAGCCGCACCCTACGAGGTGGCGAGCAGTACTTC.